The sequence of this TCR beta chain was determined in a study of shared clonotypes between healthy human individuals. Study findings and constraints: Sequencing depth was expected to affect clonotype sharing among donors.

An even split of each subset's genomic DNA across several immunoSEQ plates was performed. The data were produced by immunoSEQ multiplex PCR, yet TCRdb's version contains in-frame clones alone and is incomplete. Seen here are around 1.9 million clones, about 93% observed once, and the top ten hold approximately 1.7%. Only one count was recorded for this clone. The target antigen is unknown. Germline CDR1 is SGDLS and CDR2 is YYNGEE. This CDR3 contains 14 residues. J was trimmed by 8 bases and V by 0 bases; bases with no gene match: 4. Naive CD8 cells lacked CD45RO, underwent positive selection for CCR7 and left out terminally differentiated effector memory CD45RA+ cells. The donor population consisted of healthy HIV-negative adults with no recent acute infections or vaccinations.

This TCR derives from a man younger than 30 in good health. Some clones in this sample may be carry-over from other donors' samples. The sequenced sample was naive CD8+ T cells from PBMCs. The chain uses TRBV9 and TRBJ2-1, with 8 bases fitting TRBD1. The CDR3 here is CASSVGTGWDEQFF. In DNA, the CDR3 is TGTGCCAGCAGCGTAGGGACAGGGTGGGATGAGCAGTTCTTC.